A single sample gave rise to the 21 T cell receptor beta chains below, sequenced in a study of T-cell reconstitution after alpha-beta-depleted transplantation in children. The TCRbeta library was prepared with unique molecular identifiers. Using its own MiXCR run on the PCR reads, TCRdb lists one record per CDR3 protein. In the table there are 780,000 or so distinct CDR3 sequences, roughly 16% of which are singletons. Sample: PBMCs, mostly from graft donor cells, taken 360 days after TCRalphabeta/CD19-depleted stem cell transplant. Receptor source: a male patient aged 10-17 years who had a stem cell transplant for acute lymphoblastic leukemia, so the T cells may come from the graft donor.

The chain links TRBV7-8 to TRBJ2-7, with TRBD2 identical over 11 bases. This CDR3 comprises 18 residues. CDR1 is SGHVS and CDR2 is FQNEAQ in the germline V gene. J lost 1 base, V lost 5 bases, and 13 bases had no gene match. CDR3 amino acids: CASSARLAGFFLSYEQYF. The DNA for the CDR3 is TGTGCCAGCAGCGCACGACTAGCGGGGTTCTTTCTTTCCTACGAGCAGTACTTC.

Here the CDR3 reads CASPQNEAGEGTSGYEQYF. CDR3 in DNA: TGTGCCAGCCCACAGAACGAGGCAGGGGAAGGCACATCGGGCTACGAGCAGTACTTC. The V and J genes are TRBV6-2 or TRBV6-3 and TRBJ2-7; D might be TRBD1 (6 bases). Trimming stripped 8 bases from V and 3 bases from J, with 32 bases between. From germline, CDR1 is MNHEY and CDR2 SVGEGT. This CDR3 has 19 amino acids.

This chain joins TRBV18 and TRBJ2-1; 9 nucleotides line up with TRBD2. The ends lost 2 bases at V and 10 bases at J; junction bases unmatched: 9. CDR3 length: 15 amino acids. Germline V gene lookup returns CDR1 KGHSH and CDR2 LQKENI. CDR3 residues: CASSPLGTSIYEQFF. The CDR3 nucleotides are TGTGCCAGCTCACCATTGGGGACTAGCATTTACGAGCAGTTCTTC.

In this sample, this clonotype turned up a few times. The rearrangement uses TRBV5-1 and TRBJ2-1, with D possibly matching TRBD2 (5 bases). The CDR3 spans 17 residues. The V gene's germline CDR1 is SGHRS and CDR2 YFSETQ. The V and J ends lost 0 bases and 6 bases respectively, with 19 bases between them. This CDR3 is CASSLGSVMSRGNEQFF. CDR3 DNA: TGCGCCAGCAGCTTGGGGTCGGTAATGTCTCGGGGCAATGAGCAGTTCTTC.

The chain combines TRBV5-3 with TRBJ2-3; 7 positions agree with TRBD2. TRBV5-3 is annotated as an ORF whose role is uncertain. V was clipped by 3 bases and J by 1 base; unmatched bases: 5. This CDR3 is 15 amino acids long. CDR3 in amino acids: CARSWASGGTDTQYF. CDR3 bases: TGTGCCAGAAGCTGGGCCAGCGGGGGCACAGATACGCAGTATTTT.

This clonotype was detected ten times or more. This sequence joins TRBV29-1 and TRBJ2-2; D is unresolved. Germline assignment: CDR1 SQVTM and CDR2 ANQGSEA. The CDR3 runs to 11 residues. Trimming pared 7 bases from V and 8 bases from J, leaving 11 bases between. CDR3 DNA: TGCAGCGCTGGTTCTGGGGGGGAGCTGTTTTTT. Protein: CSAGSGGELFF.

This clonotype was detected only a few times. The CDR3 DNA is TGTGCCAGCAATTCAGTAGGGACACCACAATGGGAGACCCAGTACTTC. It is translated as CASNSVGTPQWETQYF. The chain joins TRBV27 to TRBJ2-5; the D gene is possibly TRBD1 (6 bases). Germline V gene data show CDR1 as MNHEY and CDR2 as SMNVEV (reference sequence). V was pared by 7 bases and J by 5 bases, with 23 bases between. The CDR3 spans 16 residues.

Only a few counts were recorded for this clonotype. The V gene is TRBV5-1, the J gene TRBJ2-1, with D possibly called TRBD1 or TRBD2 (5 bases each). The CDR3 extends over 16 amino acids. V shed 0 bases and J shed 14 bases, with 24 bases lying between them. Germline assignment: CDR1 SGHRS and CDR2 YFSETQ. The DNA for the CDR3 is TGCGCCAGCAGCTTGGAACTGGGGGACCCCACAATTTCGGAGTTCTTC. This sequence encodes CASSLELGDPTISEFF.

This rearrangement joins TRBV7-8 to TRBJ2-7, with a tentative D call TRBD2 (6 bases). The CDR3 covers 14 residues. Trimming removed 5 bases from V and 4 bases from J, with 15 bases in between. CDR1 and CDR2 (germline): SGHVS, FQNEAQ. The CDR3 DNA follows: TGTGCCAGCAGCGGACCGGGACTGACTTACGAGCAGTACTTC. Translating gives CASSGPGLTYEQYF.

The rearrangement joins TRBV20-1 to TRBJ1-4, with D perhaps matching TRBD1 (5 bases). The CDR3 loop spans 16 amino acids. Germline V lookup: CDR1 DFQATT, CDR2 SNEGSKA (reference sequence). Trimming took 0 bases from V and 5 from J, leaving 16 bases between them. CDR3 sequence reads: CSARDFLGRTNEKLFF. CDR3 in DNA: TGCAGTGCTAGAGATTTCCTGGGCAGGACAAATGAAAAACTGTTTTTT.

This chain links TRBV11-1 with TRBJ2-1; no reliable D call. V was trimmed by 3 bases and J by 4 bases, leaving 13 bases between them. This CDR3 is 15 amino acids long. The V gene's germline CDR1 is SGHAT and CDR2 FQDESV (reference sequence). CDR3 DNA sequence: TGTGCCAGCAGCTTCTCAAGCCTTACTTACAATGAGCAGTTCTTC. Translated: CASSFSSLTYNEQFF.

Many counts were recorded for this clonotype. The V call is TRBV12-3 or TRBV12-4, the J call TRBJ1-4; 8 bases are a match to TRBD1. This CDR3 has 14 residues. Trimming took 5 bases from V and 5 from J; bases not matched to a gene: 4. CDR3 protein: CASSLRTGNEKLFF. CDR3 bases: TGTGCCAGCAGTCTCAGGACAGGGAATGAAAAACTGTTTTTT.

CDR3 bases: TGTGCCAGCAGCTTACGACTCTGGACAGGGGGGGCTAGCACAGATACGCAGTATTTT. It yields the protein CASSLRLWTGGASTDTQYF. V is TRBV11-2 and J is TRBJ2-3, with 10 bases matching TRBD1. Trimming cost V 2 bases and J 0 bases; bases outside gene matches: 11. The CDR3 runs 19 residues. Germline loops: CDR1 SGHAT, CDR2 FQNNGV.

This clonotype was found many times. The rearrangement joins TRBV4-3 to TRBJ1-1, with 8 bases fitting TRBD1. CDR1 is LGHNA and CDR2 is YSLEER in the germline V gene. The CDR3 spans 17 residues. V lost 0 bases to trimming and J lost 0 bases; unmatched junction nucleotides: 6. CDR3 coding DNA: TGCGCCAGCAGCCAAGAAGAACCGGACAGGGTGAACACTGAAGCTTTCTTT. It translates to CASSQEEPDRVNTEAFF.

V and J are TRBV7-9 and TRBJ1-1; D is uncertain. Trimming shortened V by 7 bases and J by 0 bases, and 9 bases separated the two germline ends. The germline V gene has CDR1 SEHNR and CDR2 FQNEAQ (reference sequence). This CDR3 contains 13 residues. Here the CDR3 DNA reads TGTGCCAGCACCTTCGAGGTGAACACTGAAGCTTTCTTT. Translated: CASTFEVNTEAFF.

The chain uses TRBV7-9 and TRBJ2-5, with D maybe TRBD1 (6 bases). CDR1 and CDR2 (germline): SEHNR, FQNEAQ (reference sequence). This CDR3 region has 13 residues. V gave up 4 bases and J gave up 3 bases, with 9 bases separating them. This CDR3 reads CASSSRTEETQYF. Written as DNA, the CDR3 is TGTGCCAGCAGCTCCCGGACAGAAGAGACCCAGTACTTC.

This clonotype was seen a handful of times. The rearrangement uses TRBV4-1 and TRBJ2-7; TRBD1 matches 11 bases. The V segment lost 1 base and the J segment 2 bases; nucleotides outside the gene matches: 4. The CDR3 spans 16 residues. Per the germline V gene, CDR1 is MGHRA and CDR2 is YSYEKL. This CDR3 is CASSQVGQGEAYEQYF. CDR3 nucleotides: TGCGCCAGCAGCCAAGTGGGACAGGGGGAAGCCTACGAGCAGTACTTC.

A few counts support this clonotype. This sequence joins TRBV5-1 and TRBJ2-1, with 7 bases fitting TRBD1. V lost 5 bases to trimming and J lost 2 bases; unmatched junction nucleotides: 4. This CDR3 region has 14 residues. The germline V gene has CDR1 SGHRS and CDR2 YFSETQ. This CDR3 is CASSGDSPYNEQFF. CDR3 DNA: TGCGCCAGCAGTGGGGACAGTCCCTACAATGAGCAGTTCTTC.

The gene calls are TRBV3-1 and TRBJ2-7, with TRBD2 identical over 14 bases. Germline assignment: CDR1 LGHDT and CDR2 YNNKEL (reference sequence). The CDR3 loop spans 18 amino acids. V lost 6 bases to trimming and J lost 2 bases; unmatched junction nucleotides: 12. The CDR3 region is CASSFVGLAGVNPYEQYF. CDR3 in DNA: TGTGCCAGCAGTTTTGTGGGACTAGCGGGAGTTAACCCCTACGAGCAGTACTTC.

This clonotype showed up just a few times. The chain combines TRBV12-3 or TRBV12-4 with TRBJ2-1, with 9 bases that match TRBD1. The CDR3 length is 16 residues. J gave up 6 bases and V 5 bases, and 11 bases lay outside the gene matches. The CDR3: CASSANPGTGTNEQFF. The CDR3 coding sequence is TGTGCCAGCAGTGCCAATCCCGGGACAGGGACCAATGAGCAGTTCTTC.

Many counts were recorded for this clonotype. The chain employs TRBV7-9 and TRBJ2-7, with D uncertain. V lost 2 bases to trimming and J lost 2 bases, with 10 bases between them. Looked up from germline, CDR1 is SEHNR and CDR2 is FQNEAQ (reference sequence). The CDR3 contains 14 residues. DNA of the CDR3: TGTGCCAGCAGCTTACCCCTAGTCCCCTACGAGCAGTACTTC. Translating it yields CASSLPLVPYEQYF. Looking up the rest from reference TRBV7-9 and TRBJ2-7 gives the full variable domain: DTGVSQNPRHKITKRGQNVTFRCDPISEHNRLYWYRQTLGQGPEFLTYFQNEAQLEKSRLLSDRFSAERPKGSFSTLEIQRTEQGDSAMYLCASSLPLVPYEQYFGPGTRLTVT.